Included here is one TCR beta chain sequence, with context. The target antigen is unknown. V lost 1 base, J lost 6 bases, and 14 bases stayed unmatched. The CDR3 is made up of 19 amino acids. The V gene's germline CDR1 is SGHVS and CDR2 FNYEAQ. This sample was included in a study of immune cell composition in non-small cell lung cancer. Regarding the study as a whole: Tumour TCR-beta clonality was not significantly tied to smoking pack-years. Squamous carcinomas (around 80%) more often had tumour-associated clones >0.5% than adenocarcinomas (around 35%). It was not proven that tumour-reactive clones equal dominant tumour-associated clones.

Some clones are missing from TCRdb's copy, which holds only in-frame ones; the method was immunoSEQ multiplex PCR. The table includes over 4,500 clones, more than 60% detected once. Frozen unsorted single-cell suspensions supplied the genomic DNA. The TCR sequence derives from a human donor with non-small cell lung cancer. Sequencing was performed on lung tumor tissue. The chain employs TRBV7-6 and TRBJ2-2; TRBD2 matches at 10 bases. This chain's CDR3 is CASSLVSSSGGIAPGELFF. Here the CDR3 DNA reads TGTGCCAGCAGCTTAGTCTCAAGTAGCGGGGGGATCGCCCCCGGGGAGCTGTTTTTT.